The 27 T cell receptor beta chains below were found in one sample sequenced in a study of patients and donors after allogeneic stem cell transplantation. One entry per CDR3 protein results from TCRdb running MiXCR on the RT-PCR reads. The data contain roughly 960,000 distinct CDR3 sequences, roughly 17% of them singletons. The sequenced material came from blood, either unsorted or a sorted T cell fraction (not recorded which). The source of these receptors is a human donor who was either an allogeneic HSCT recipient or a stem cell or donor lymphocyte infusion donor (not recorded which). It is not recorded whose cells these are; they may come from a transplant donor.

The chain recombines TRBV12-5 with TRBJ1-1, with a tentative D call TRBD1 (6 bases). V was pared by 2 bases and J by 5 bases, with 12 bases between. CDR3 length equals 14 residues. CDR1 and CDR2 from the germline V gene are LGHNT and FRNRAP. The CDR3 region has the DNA TGTGCTAGTGGTTTGCTTCTCACAGGGACTGAAGCTTTCTTT. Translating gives CASGLLLTGTEAFF.

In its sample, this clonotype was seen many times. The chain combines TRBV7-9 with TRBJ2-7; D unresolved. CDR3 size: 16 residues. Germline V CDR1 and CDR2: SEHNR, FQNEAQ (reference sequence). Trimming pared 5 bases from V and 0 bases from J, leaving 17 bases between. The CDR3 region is CASSGQLPRLSYEQYF. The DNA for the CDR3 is TGTGCCAGCAGCGGGCAGCTACCTAGGCTCTCCTACGAGCAGTACTTC. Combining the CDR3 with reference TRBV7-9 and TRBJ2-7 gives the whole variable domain DTGVSQNPRHKITKRGQNVTFRCDPISEHNRLYWYRQTLGQGPEFLTYFQNEAQLEKSRLLSDRFSAERPKGSFSTLEIQRTEQGDSAMYLCASSGQLPRLSYEQYFGPGTRLTVT.

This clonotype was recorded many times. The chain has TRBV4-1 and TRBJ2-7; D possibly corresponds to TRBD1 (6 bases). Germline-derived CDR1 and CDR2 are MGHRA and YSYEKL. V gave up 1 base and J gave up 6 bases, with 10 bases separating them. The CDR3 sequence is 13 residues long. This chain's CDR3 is CASSQVGTPEQYF. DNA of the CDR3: TGCGCCAGCAGCCAAGTAGGGACACCCGAGCAGTACTTC.

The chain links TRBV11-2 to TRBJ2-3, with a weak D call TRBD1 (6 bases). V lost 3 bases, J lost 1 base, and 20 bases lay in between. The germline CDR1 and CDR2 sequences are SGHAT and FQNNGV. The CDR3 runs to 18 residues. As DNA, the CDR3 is TGTGCCAGCAGCTTCGCCCTCCCAGGGGATCAAGGCACAGATACGCAGTATTTT. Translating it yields CASSFALPGDQGTDTQYF.

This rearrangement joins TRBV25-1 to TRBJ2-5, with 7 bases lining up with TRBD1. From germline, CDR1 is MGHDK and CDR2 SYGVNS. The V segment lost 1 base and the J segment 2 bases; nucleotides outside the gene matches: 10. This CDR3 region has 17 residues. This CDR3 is CASSESLRDRQQETQYF. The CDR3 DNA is TGTGCCAGCAGTGAATCATTACGGGACAGACAACAAGAGACCCAGTACTTC.

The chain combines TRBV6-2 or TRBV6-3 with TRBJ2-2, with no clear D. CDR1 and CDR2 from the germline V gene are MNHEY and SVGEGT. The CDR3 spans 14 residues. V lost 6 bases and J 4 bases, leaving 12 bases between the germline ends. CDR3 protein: CASSLVDGTGELFF. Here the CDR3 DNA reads TGTGCCAGCAGCCTTGTAGACGGCACCGGGGAGCTGTTTTTT.

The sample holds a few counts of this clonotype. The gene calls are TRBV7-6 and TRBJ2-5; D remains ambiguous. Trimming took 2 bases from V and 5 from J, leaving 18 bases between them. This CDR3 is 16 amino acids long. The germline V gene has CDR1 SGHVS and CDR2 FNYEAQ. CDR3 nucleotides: TGTGCCAGCAGCTTACGTGGTTTGGGGAAACGGGAGACCCAGTACTTC. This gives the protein CASSLRGLGKRETQYF.

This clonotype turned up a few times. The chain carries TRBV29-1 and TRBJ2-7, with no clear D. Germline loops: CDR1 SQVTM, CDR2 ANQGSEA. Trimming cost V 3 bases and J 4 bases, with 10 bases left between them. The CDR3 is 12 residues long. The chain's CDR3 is CSVEAESYEQYF. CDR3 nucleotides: TGCAGCGTTGAGGCGGAGTCGTACGAGCAGTACTTC.

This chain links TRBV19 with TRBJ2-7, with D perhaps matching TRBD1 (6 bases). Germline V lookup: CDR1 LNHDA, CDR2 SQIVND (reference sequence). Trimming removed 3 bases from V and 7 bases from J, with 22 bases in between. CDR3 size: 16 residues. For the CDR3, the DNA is TGTGCCAGTAGTATGGCTCAGGGGATGTGGGCGAAAGAGCAGTACTTC. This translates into CASSMAQGMWAKEQYF.

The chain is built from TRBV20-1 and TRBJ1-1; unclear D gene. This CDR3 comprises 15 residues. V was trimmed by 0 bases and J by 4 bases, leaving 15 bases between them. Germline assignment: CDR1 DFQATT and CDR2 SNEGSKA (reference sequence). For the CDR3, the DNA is TGCAGTGCTAGAGAGGTGGCAGCGGGTATCACTGAAGCTTTCTTT. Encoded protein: CSAREVAAGITEAFF.

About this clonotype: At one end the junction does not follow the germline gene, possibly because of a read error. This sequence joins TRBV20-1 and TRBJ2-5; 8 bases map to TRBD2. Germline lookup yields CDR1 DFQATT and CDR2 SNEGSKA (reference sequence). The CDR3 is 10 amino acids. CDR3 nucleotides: TGCAGTGCTTCCGGGAGGGACCAGGCCTTC. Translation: CSASGRDQAF.

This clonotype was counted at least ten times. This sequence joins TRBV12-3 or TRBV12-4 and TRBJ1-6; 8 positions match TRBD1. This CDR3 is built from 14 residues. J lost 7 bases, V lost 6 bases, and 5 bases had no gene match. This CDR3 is CASSLTGGNSPLHF. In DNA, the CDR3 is TGTGCCAGCAGCTTAACAGGGGGGAATTCACCCCTCCACTTT.

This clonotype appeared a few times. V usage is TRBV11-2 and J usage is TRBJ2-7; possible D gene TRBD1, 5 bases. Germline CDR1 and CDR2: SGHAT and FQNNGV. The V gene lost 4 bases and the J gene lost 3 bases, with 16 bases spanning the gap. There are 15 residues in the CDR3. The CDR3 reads CASSSVKWGGYEQYF. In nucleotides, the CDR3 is TGTGCCAGCAGCTCCGTCAAATGGGGCGGCTACGAGCAGTACTTC.

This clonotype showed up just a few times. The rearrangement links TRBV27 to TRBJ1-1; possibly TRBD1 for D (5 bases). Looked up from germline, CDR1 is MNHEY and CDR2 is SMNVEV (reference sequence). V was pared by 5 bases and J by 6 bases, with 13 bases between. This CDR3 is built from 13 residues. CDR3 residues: CASSRRGKPEAFF. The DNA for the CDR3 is TGTGCCAGCAGTCGCCGGGGGAAACCTGAAGCTTTCTTT.

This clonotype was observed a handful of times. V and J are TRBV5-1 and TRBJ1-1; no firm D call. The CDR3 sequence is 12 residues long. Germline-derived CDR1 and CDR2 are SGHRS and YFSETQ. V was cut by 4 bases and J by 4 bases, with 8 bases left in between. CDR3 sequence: CASSDKPTEAFF. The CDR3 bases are TGCGCCAGCAGCGACAAGCCCACTGAAGCTTTCTTT.

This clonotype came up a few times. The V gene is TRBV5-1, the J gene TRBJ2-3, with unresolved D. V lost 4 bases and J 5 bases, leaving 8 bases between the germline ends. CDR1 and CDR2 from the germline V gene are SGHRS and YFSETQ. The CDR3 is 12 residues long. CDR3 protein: CASSQRLDTQYF. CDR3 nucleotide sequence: TGCGCCAGCAGCCAACGATTAGATACGCAGTATTTT.

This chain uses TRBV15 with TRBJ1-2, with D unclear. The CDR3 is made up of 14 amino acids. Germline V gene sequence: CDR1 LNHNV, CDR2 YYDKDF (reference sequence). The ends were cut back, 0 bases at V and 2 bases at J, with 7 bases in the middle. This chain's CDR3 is CATSREQTNYGYTF. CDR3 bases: TGTGCCACCAGCAGAGAACAGACCAACTATGGCTACACCTTC.

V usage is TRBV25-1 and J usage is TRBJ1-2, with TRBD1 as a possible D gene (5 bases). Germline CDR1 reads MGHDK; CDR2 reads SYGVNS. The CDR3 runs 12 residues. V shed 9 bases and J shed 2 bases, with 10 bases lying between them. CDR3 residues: CASLGGNYGYTF. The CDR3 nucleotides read TGTGCCAGTTTGGGGGGAAACTATGGCTACACCTTC.

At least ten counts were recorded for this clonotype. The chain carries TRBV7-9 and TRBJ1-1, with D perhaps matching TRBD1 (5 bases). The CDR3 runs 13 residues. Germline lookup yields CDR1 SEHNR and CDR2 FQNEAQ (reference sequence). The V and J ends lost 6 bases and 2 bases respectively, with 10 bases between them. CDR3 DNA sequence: TGTGCCAGCAGAACAGGCCGCAACACTGAAGCTTTCTTT. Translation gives CASRTGRNTEAFF.

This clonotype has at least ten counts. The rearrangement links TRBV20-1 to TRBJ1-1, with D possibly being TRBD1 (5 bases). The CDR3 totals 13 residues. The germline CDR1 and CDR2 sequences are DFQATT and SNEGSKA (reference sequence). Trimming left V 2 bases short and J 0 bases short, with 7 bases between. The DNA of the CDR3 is TGCAGTGCTAGACAGGGAGTGAACACTGAAGCTTTCTTT. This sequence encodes CSARQGVNTEAFF.

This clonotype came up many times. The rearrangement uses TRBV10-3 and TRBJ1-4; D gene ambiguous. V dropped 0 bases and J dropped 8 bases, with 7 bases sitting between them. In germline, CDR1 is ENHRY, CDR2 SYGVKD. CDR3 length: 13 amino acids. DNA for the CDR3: TGTGCCATCAGTGAGTCATTGGGGGAAAAACTGTTTTTT. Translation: CAISESLGEKLFF.

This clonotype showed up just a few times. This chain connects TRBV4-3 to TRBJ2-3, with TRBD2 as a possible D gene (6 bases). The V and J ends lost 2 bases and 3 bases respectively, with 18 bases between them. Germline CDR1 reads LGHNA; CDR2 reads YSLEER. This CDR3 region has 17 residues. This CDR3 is CASSQNRAGIRTDTQYF. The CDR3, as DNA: TGCGCCAGCAGCCAAAATAGGGCGGGGATTCGGACAGATACGCAGTATTTT.

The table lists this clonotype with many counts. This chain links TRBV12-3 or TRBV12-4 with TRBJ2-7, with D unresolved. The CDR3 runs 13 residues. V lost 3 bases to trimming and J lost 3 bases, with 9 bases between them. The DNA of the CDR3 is TGTGCCAGCAGTTTTCAGCCCGACTACGAGCAGTACTTC. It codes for CASSFQPDYEQYF.

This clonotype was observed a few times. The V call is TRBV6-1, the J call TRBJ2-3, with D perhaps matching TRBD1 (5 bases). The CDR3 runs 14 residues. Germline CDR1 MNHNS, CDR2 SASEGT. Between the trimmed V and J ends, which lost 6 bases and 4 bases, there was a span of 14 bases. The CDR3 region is CASSLDSSADTQYF. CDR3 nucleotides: TGTGCCAGCAGCCTCGACAGTTCCGCAGATACGCAGTATTTT.

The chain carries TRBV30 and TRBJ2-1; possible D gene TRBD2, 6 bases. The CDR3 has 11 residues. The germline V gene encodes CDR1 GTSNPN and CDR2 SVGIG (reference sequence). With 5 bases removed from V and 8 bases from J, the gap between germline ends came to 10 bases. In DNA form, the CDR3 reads TGTGCCTGGGCTAGCGTCGATGAGCAGTTCTTC. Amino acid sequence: CAWASVDEQFF.

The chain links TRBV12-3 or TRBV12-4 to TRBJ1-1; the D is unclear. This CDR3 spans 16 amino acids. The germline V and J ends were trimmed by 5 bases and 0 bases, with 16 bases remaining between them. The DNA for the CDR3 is TGTGCCAGCAGTCCTATAGACCCCAGCTTGAACACTGAAGCTTTCTTT. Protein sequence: CASSPIDPSLNTEAFF.

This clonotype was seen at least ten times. CDR3 protein: CAGGRSSYNEQFF. Written as DNA, the CDR3 is TGTGCCGGGGGACGTTCCTCCTACAATGAGCAGTTCTTC. The chain combines TRBV12-3 or TRBV12-4 with TRBJ2-1, with D perhaps being TRBD1 or TRBD2 (5 bases each). V was pared by 11 bases and J by 0 bases, with 11 bases between. CDR3 length equals 13 residues.